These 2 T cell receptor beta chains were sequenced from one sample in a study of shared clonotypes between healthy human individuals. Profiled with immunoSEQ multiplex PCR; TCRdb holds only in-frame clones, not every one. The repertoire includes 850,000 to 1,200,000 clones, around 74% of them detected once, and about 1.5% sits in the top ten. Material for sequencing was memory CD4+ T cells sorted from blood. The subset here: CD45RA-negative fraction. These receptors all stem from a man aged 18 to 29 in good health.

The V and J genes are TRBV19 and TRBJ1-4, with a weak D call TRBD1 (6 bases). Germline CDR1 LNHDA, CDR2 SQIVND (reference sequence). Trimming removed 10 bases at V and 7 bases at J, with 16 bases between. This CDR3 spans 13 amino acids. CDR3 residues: CATRQASSEKLFF. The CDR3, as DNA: TGTGCCACGAGACAGGCGTCGAGTGAAAAACTGTTTTTT.

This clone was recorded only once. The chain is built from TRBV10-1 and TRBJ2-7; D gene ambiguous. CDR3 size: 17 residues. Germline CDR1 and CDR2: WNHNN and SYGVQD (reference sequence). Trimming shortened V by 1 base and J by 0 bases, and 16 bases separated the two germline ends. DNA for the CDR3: TGCGCCAGCAGTGAGTATGTGGGTCTTAACCTCTCCTACGAGCAGTACTTC. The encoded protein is CASSEYVGLNLSYEQYF.